The next 25 T cell receptor beta chains were all read from a single sample in a study of T cell responses to AZD1222 COVID-19 vaccine. TCRdb's copy holds only in-frame clones and misses some; the assay was immunoSEQ multiplex PCR. Of about 140,000 clones in the sample, roughly 93% were seen once. The specimen comprised peripheral blood, sampled on day 0 of MenACWY control vaccination. The receptors originated from an adult in good health.

The J gene is TRBJ2-5, the V gene TRBV28; the D call may be TRBD1 or TRBD2 (5 bases each). V dropped 5 bases and J dropped 1 base, with 5 bases sitting between them. CDR3 length: 12 residues. Germline V gene sequence: CDR1 MDHEN, CDR2 SYDVKM. CDR3 sequence reads: CASSGTQETQYF. The CDR3 DNA follows: TGTGCCAGCAGTGGGACCCAAGAGACCCAGTACTTC. Variable domain in full (rest from reference TRBV28 and TRBJ2-5): DVKVTQSSRYLVKRTGEKVFLECVQDMDHENMFWYRQDPGLGLRLIYFSYDVKMKEKGDIPEGYSVSREKKERFSLILESASTNQTSMYLCASSGTQETQYFGPGTRLLVL.

The genes are TRBV5-6 and TRBJ2-4; 10 bases map to TRBD2. This CDR3 spans 16 amino acids. Trimming cost V 2 bases and J 1 base; bases outside gene matches: 3. Germline V gives CDR1 SGHDT, CDR2 YYEEEE. Here the CDR3 DNA reads TGTGCCAGCAGCTTTCAGACTAGCGGGGCCAAAAACATTCAGTACTTC. It codes for CASSFQTSGAKNIQYF.

The chain has TRBV10-3 and TRBJ1-2; 10 bases line up with TRBD1. With 4 bases clipped from V and 8 bases from J, the junction kept 7 bases outside the gene matches. CDR1 is ENHRY, CDR2 SYGVKD, per germline. CDR3 size: 14 residues. In nucleotides, the CDR3 is TGTGCCATCAGTGTAGACGGACAGGGGGTGGGCTACACCTTC. As protein: CAISVDGQGVGYTF.

This chain joins TRBV6-5 and TRBJ1-1; no clear D gene. Looked up from germline, CDR1 is MNHEY and CDR2 is SVGAGI. With 6 bases removed from V and 3 bases from J, the gap between germline ends came to 11 bases. The CDR3 runs 13 residues. DNA of the CDR3: TGTGCCAGCAGCGATCATGGGGACACTGAAGCTTTCTTT. Protein: CASSDHGDTEAFF.

The chain uses TRBV4-1 and TRBJ1-1, with D tentatively TRBD1 (5 bases). Trimming stripped 4 bases from V and 3 bases from J, with 9 bases between. Germline V lookup: CDR1 MGHRA, CDR2 YSYEKL. This CDR3 is 13 amino acids long. As DNA, the CDR3 is TGCGCCAGCAGCCCACAGGTGTACACTGAAGCTTTCTTT. This gives the protein CASSPQVYTEAFF.

This chain links TRBV6-1 with TRBJ1-2; D is undetermined. CDR3 length: 11 amino acids. From germline, CDR1 is MNHNS and CDR2 SASEGT. V lost 3 bases to trimming and J lost 6 bases, with 5 bases between them. In DNA form, the CDR3 reads TGTGCCAGCAGTGAGGGGAATGGCTACACCTTC. This codes for CASSEGNGYTF.

The V gene is TRBV28, the J gene TRBJ2-5, with D maybe TRBD1 (5 bases). Germline lookup yields CDR1 MDHEN and CDR2 SYDVKM. Deletions cut 11 bases from V and 7 bases from J, with 14 bases between. The CDR3 covers 11 residues. CDR3 bases: TGTGCCGCAGAAATAACAGGGACCCAGTACTTC. It is translated as CAAEITGTQYF.

The rearrangement uses TRBV28 and TRBJ1-1, with D maybe TRBD1 (5 bases). This CDR3 comprises 16 residues. Germline-derived CDR1 and CDR2 are MDHEN and SYDVKM. The ends were cut back, 6 bases at V and 0 bases at J, with 17 bases in the middle. CDR3 protein: CASSWGAGLLNTEAFF. The CDR3, as DNA: TGTGCCAGCAGCTGGGGAGCGGGACTCTTGAACACTGAAGCTTTCTTT.

The chain links TRBV11-2 to TRBJ2-1; the match to TRBD2 covers 10 bases. The germline CDR1 and CDR2 sequences are SGHAT and FQNNGV. J gave up 14 bases and V 4 bases, and 8 bases lay outside the gene matches. This CDR3 spans 13 amino acids. The CDR3, as DNA: TGTGCCAGCAGCTCCTCACTAGCGGGACTGGAGTTCTTC. Its protein product is CASSSSLAGLEFF.

The genes are TRBV4-1 and TRBJ1-5; the D is unclear. The CDR3 contains 15 residues. Trimming stripped 1 base from V and 5 bases from J, with 12 bases between. CDR1 MGHRA and CDR2 YSYEKL come from the germline V gene. The CDR3 DNA sequence: TGCGCCAGCAGCCAAGTCGGATGGAGGGATCAGCCCCAGCATTTT. It yields the protein CASSQVGWRDQPQHF.

The V call is TRBV3-1 (or the pseudogene TRBV3-2), the J call TRBJ1-2, with D uncertain. The CDR3 runs to 12 residues. The V end lost 1 base, the J end lost 0 bases, and 0 bases lay between the germline ends. Germline values: CDR1 LGHDT, CDR2 YNNKEL (reference sequence). The DNA for the CDR3 is TGTGCCAGCAGCCAAGCTAACTATGGCTACACCTTC. Protein: CASSQANYGYTF.

The V call is TRBV27, the J call TRBJ1-6; D is possibly TRBD1 (5 bases). Trimming stripped 2 bases from V and 13 bases from J, with 9 bases between. Per germline, CDR1 MNHEY and CDR2 SMNVEV (reference sequence). CDR3 length: 12 residues. CDR3 residues: CASSLPQGPLHF. The CDR3 DNA sequence: TGTGCCAGCAGTTTACCGCAGGGCCCCCTCCACTTT.

The CDR3 spells CASSLPGTSSNEQFF. The CDR3 nucleotides are TGTGCCAGCAGCTTACCTGGGACTAGCAGCAATGAGCAGTTCTTC. The V gene is TRBV5-4, the J gene TRBJ2-1, with 9 bases matching TRBD2. The CDR3 sequence is 15 residues long. Germline V lookup: CDR1 SGHNT, CDR2 YYREEE (reference sequence). J lost 6 bases, V lost 2 bases, and 6 bases had no gene match. The complete variable domain, with remaining parts taken from reference TRBV5-4 and TRBJ2-1, reads ETGVTQSPTHLIKTRGQQVTLRCSSQSGHNTVSWYQQALGQGPQFIFQYYREEENGRGNFPPRFSGLQFPNYSSELNVNALELDDSALYLCASSLPGTSSNEQFFGPGTRLTVL.

This clone was observed once. V gene TRBV5-1 combines with J gene TRBJ1-1; 7 positions match TRBD1. CDR1 and CDR2 from the germline V gene are SGHRS and YFSETQ. The CDR3 has 15 residues. V was clipped by 3 bases and J by 7 bases; unmatched bases: 12. In DNA form, the CDR3 reads TGCGCCAGCAGCTCTAGGGACAGCCCTTTAGGTGAAGCTTTCTTT. It yields the protein CASSSRDSPLGEAFF.

The rearrangement links TRBV27 to TRBJ2-7, with 11 bases aligning to TRBD1. Germline loops: CDR1 MNHEY, CDR2 SMNVEV (reference sequence). V lost 5 bases to trimming and J lost 0 bases; unmatched junction nucleotides: 3. CDR3 length: 15 amino acids. The CDR3 DNA is TGTGCCAGCAGTCTAGGGACAGGGGGCTCCTACGAGCAGTACTTC. Its translation: CASSLGTGGSYEQYF.

This chain uses TRBV25-1 with TRBJ2-3; 12 bases agree with TRBD1. The germline V gene has CDR1 MGHDK and CDR2 SYGVNS. V lost 2 bases to trimming and J lost 4 bases; unmatched junction nucleotides: 7. The CDR3 extends over 17 amino acids. The chain's CDR3 is CASSEIRGQGAADTQYF. CDR3 sequence (DNA): TGTGCCAGCAGTGAAATCCGGGGACAGGGGGCCGCAGATACGCAGTATTTT. The full variable domain, completed using reference TRBV25-1 and TRBJ2-3, is EADIYQTPRYLVIGTGKKITLECSQTMGHDKMYWYQQDPGMELHLIHYSYGVNSTEKGDLSSESTVSRIRTEHFPLTLESARPSHTSQYLCASSEIRGQGAADTQYFGPGTRLTVL.

In its sample, this clone was seen a few times. The V gene is TRBV6-5, the J gene TRBJ1-2, with D perhaps matching TRBD1 (5 bases). The CDR3 length is 13 residues. Germline V gene data show CDR1 as MNHEY and CDR2 as SVGAGI. The V end was cut by 8 bases, the J end by 2 bases, with 12 bases between. The CDR3 coding sequence is TGTGCCAGCGGGACTGGGCCGAACTATGGCTACACCTTC. Residues: CASGTGPNYGYTF.

V gene TRBV5-1 combines with J gene TRBJ2-1; D perhaps matches TRBD2 (6 bases). Trimming pared 1 base from V and 9 bases from J, leaving 14 bases between. Germline values: CDR1 SGHRS, CDR2 YFSETQ. CDR3 length equals 14 residues. As DNA, the CDR3 is TGCGCCAGCAGCTTGCAAGACTGGACTACTGAGCAGTTCTTC. This sequence encodes CASSLQDWTTEQFF.

Only one count was recorded for this clone. The gene calls are TRBV29-1 and TRBJ1-1, with 7 bases that match TRBD1. Germline loops: CDR1 SQVTM, CDR2 ANQGSEA. The CDR3 runs to 12 residues. V lost 5 bases and J lost 4; bases outside the gene matches: 4. For the CDR3, the DNA is TGCAGCGTTATTCAGGGGGGCACTGAAGCTTTCTTT. Protein sequence: CSVIQGGTEAFF.

The chain employs TRBV19 and TRBJ1-6; 9 bases fit TRBD1. The CDR3 consists of 14 residues. CDR1 is LNHDA, CDR2 SQIVND, per germline (reference sequence). The junction had 5 bases not matched to a gene; V was cut back by 4 bases and J by 10 bases. The CDR3 is CASSTTGQGSPLHF. CDR3 nucleotide sequence: TGTGCCAGTAGTACCACGGGACAGGGCTCACCCCTCCACTTT.

The chain recombines TRBV2 with TRBJ1-2, with no clear D. With 6 bases removed from V and 2 bases from J, the gap between germline ends came to 13 bases. This CDR3 is 14 amino acids long. Germline V CDR1 and CDR2: SNHLY, FYNNEI. CDR3 loop: CASSFGARNYGYTF. The CDR3 DNA reads as TGTGCCAGCAGCTTCGGCGCCAGAAACTATGGCTACACCTTC.

The rearrangement links TRBV3-1 (or the pseudogene TRBV3-2) to TRBJ2-5; D not resolved. Per the germline V gene, CDR1 is LGHDT and CDR2 is YNNKEL (reference sequence). The CDR3 contains 12 residues. Trimming stripped 1 base from V and 2 bases from J, with 2 bases between. The CDR3 DNA follows: TGTGCCAGCAGCCAAGTTCAAGAGACCCAGTACTTC. This encodes CASSQVQETQYF.

As for this clone: At one boundary the junction diverges from the germline segment, which might be a read error. The V and J genes are TRBV6-1 and TRBJ2-1; perhaps D is TRBD1 or TRBD2 (5 bases each). The length of the CDR3 is 15 residues. Germline CDR1 MNHNS, CDR2 SASEGT. The CDR3 here is CASSEGGVLQNGQFF. The CDR3, as DNA: TGTGCCAGCAGTGAAGGAGGGGTGCTCCAGAATGGGCAGTTCTTC.

The chain is built from TRBV7-2 and TRBJ1-2; 7 bases are shared with TRBD1. This CDR3 contains 17 residues. The V segment lost 0 bases and the J segment 4 bases; nucleotides outside the gene matches: 11. In germline, CDR1 is SGHTA, CDR2 FQGNSA. This chain's CDR3 is CASSLALAGRGRYGYTF. The CDR3 DNA sequence: TGTGCCAGCAGCTTAGCGTTAGCAGGGAGGGGGCGCTATGGCTACACCTTC.

This rearrangement joins TRBV18 to TRBJ2-2, with D hard to call. Germline loops: CDR1 KGHSH, CDR2 LQKENI. V was clipped by 1 base and J by 2 bases, with 5 bases between them. This CDR3 region has 14 residues. The CDR3 nucleotides read TGTGCCAGCTCACCACGGGAAAACACCGGGGAGCTGTTTTTT. Protein product: CASSPRENTGELFF.